This T cell receptor (beta chain) was found in a study of shared clonotypes between healthy human individuals. A roughly 220 ng quantity of DNA, tens of thousands of T cell genomes, went into the sorted-subset replicate PCRs. How the authors handled the data: Without quality scores, immunoSEQ junctional reads could not be filtered like full-length reads. Libraries were prepared by immunoSEQ multiplex PCR; TCRdb keeps only in-frame clonotypes and omits some of them. The V and J calls and clone size come from that table; D and trimming were worked out from the DNA. Among approximately 600,000 clones, around 95% were seen once, and the ten largest hold 0.11%. This CDR3 comprises 13 residues. CDR1 MGHDK and CDR2 SYGVNS come from the germline V gene. V lost 1 base and J lost 3, with 6 bases in between. Naivety among CD8 cells was defined by CD45RO negativity and positive CCR7 selection, thereby excluding terminally differentiated effector memory CD45RA+ cells.

What was sequenced was naive CD8+ T cells sorted from blood. The TCR originated in a woman in her 30s in good health. The chain recombines TRBV25-1 with TRBJ1-1, with unresolved D. The CDR3 spells CASSESDYTEAFF. The CDR3 DNA follows: TGTGCCAGCAGTGAATCAGATTACACTGAAGCTTTCTTT.